Reported below is one TCR beta chain. Its antigen is undetermined. This sample also contains other DNA sequences that code for the same CDR3. TCRdb's table, derived via immunoSEQ multiplex PCR, lists solely in-frame clones and lacks some. The data show 85,000 to 100,000 clones, 65% to 90% seen once. The data originate from a study of T cell responses to AZD1222 COVID-19 vaccine. Background on the study: Second-dose recipients at about 4 or about 12 weeks were treated as one pooled group.

V lost 4 bases, J lost 1 base, and 3 bases stayed unmatched. This CDR3 has 14 amino acids. The germline V gene encodes CDR1 MNHEY and CDR2 SVGEGT. Study findings and constraints: Spike was spanned by vaccine-associated CD4 TCRs, with dominance at 160-218 and 743-854. Among those given AZD1222, only 5 to 7 were seropositive at baseline. Donors were mostly white British, more females; clonal diversity possibly underestimated.

The clonotype originates from an adult in good health. J is TRBJ1-1 and V is TRBV6-2 or TRBV6-3, with 7 bases matching TRBD1. This specimen was peripheral blood, taken on day 0 of AZD1222 vaccination. CDR3 nucleotides: TGTGCCAGCAGTTTCCGGACAGGGAACACTGAAGCTTTCTTT. Residues: CASSFRTGNTEAFF.